Shown below are 23 T cell receptor beta chains from a single sample sequenced in a study of control samples from healthy donors and cancer patients. Profiled with immunoSEQ multiplex PCR; TCRdb holds only in-frame clones, not every one. The data contain some 90,000 clones, 86% of them singletons. The sequenced sample consisted of blood. These receptor sequences come from a woman aged 45-65 years in good health.

The chain links TRBV19 to TRBJ1-4; D is uncertain. CDR1 is LNHDA and CDR2 is SQIVND in the germline V gene (reference sequence). This CDR3 has 13 residues. Trimming took off 5 bases at V and 5 bases at J, with 9 bases between the two ends. CDR3 protein: CASSGQLNEKLFF. The CDR3 DNA is TGTGCCAGTAGTGGCCAGCTAAATGAAAAACTGTTTTTT.

This chain uses TRBV5-5 with TRBJ1-3; D gene unclear. Trimming pared 0 bases from V and 0 bases from J, leaving 13 bases between. Germline V gives CDR1 SGHKS, CDR2 YYEKEE (reference sequence). CDR3 length equals 17 residues. Here the CDR3 DNA reads TGTGCCAGCAGCTTGGGGGCGAGCAGCAGCTCTGGAAACACCATATATTTT. It codes for CASSLGASSSSGNTIYF.

The rearrangement joins TRBV6-6 to TRBJ1-5, with D unresolved. V gave up 8 bases and J gave up 4 bases, with 9 bases separating them. CDR1 and CDR2 (germline): MNHNY, SVGAGI (reference sequence). This CDR3 has 12 amino acids. CDR3 nucleotide sequence: TGTGCCAGCTGTAGGGTAAATCAGCCCCAGCATTTT. Translated: CASCRVNQPQHF.

The chain carries TRBV6-5 and TRBJ1-2, with D perhaps matching TRBD1 (5 bases). CDR1 is MNHEY, CDR2 SVGAGI, per germline. Between the trimmed V and J ends, which lost 1 base and 6 bases, there was a span of 9 bases. The CDR3 consists of 13 residues. For the CDR3, the DNA is TGTGCCAGCAGTTACTACAGGACGAATGGCTACACCTTC. Protein sequence: CASSYYRTNGYTF.

A note on this clone: Additional DNA sequences in this sample encode the identical CDR3. The chain links TRBV18 to TRBJ2-5; possibly TRBD2 for D (5 bases). Trimming shortened V by 3 bases and J by 7 bases, and 12 bases separated the two germline ends. CDR1 is KGHSH and CDR2 is LQKENI in the germline V gene. This CDR3 contains 13 residues. The CDR3 is CASSPGAEGTQYF. As DNA, the CDR3 is TGTGCCAGCTCACCGGGTGCCGAGGGGACCCAGTACTTC.

This clone was detected only once. The chain carries TRBV2 and TRBJ2-4; D ambiguous. Germline V lookup: CDR1 SNHLY, CDR2 FYNNEI. CDR3 length: 15 residues. V shed 6 bases and J shed 3 bases, with 15 bases lying between them. The CDR3 here is CASRGWQHSKNIQYF. The CDR3 coding sequence is TGTGCCAGCAGGGGCTGGCAGCATAGCAAAAACATTCAGTACTTC.

This chain links TRBV28 with TRBJ1-2; D uncertain. With 8 bases removed from V and 0 bases from J, the gap between germline ends came to 13 bases. Germline assignment: CDR1 MDHEN and CDR2 SYDVKM. The CDR3 is made up of 14 amino acids. CDR3 in DNA: TGTGCCAGCCCTTCGACTGTAGCTAACTATGGCTACACCTTC. It encodes CASPSTVANYGYTF.

The chain is built from TRBV5-4 and TRBJ1-6; 7 bases match TRBD1. The CDR3 spans 15 residues. Trimming took 4 bases from V and 5 from J; bases not matched to a gene: 6. CDR1 is SGHNT and CDR2 is YYREEE in the germline V gene (reference sequence). The CDR3 spells CASSPYRGDNSPLHF. The CDR3 nucleotides read TGTGCCAGCAGCCCTTACAGGGGCGATAATTCACCCCTCCACTTT.

The rearrangement links TRBV12-5 to TRBJ1-3, with a tentative D call TRBD1 (6 bases). Trimming stripped 3 bases from V and 3 bases from J, with 12 bases between. CDR1 is LGHNT and CDR2 is FRNRAP in the germline V gene. This CDR3 comprises 15 residues. The CDR3 spells CASGLAVTGGNTIYF. CDR3 bases: TGTGCTAGTGGTTTAGCCGTGACAGGTGGAAACACCATATATTTT.

V gene TRBV9 combines with J gene TRBJ2-2; TRBD2 matches 8 bases. Germline lookup yields CDR1 SGDLS and CDR2 YYNGEE. The ends lost 0 bases at V and 3 bases at J; junction bases unmatched: 1. The CDR3 has 15 residues. Written as DNA, the CDR3 is TGTGCCAGCAGCGTAGACGGGAGGGACACCGGGGAGCTGTTTTTT. Translated: CASSVDGRDTGELFF.

This clone was detected once. The chain has TRBV7-9 and TRBJ1-5; D uncertain. Deletions cut 5 bases from V and 0 bases from J, with 11 bases between. CDR3 size: 15 residues. From germline, CDR1 is SEHNR and CDR2 FQNEAQ (reference sequence). The CDR3 region is CASSRDTLSNQPQHF. The CDR3 nucleotides read TGTGCCAGCAGCCGAGACACGCTTAGCAATCAGCCCCAGCATTTT.

This chain joins TRBV29-1 and TRBJ1-5; weak D call: TRBD1 (6 bases). The V end lost 6 bases, the J end lost 3 bases, and 12 bases lay between the germline ends. From germline, CDR1 is SQVTM and CDR2 ANQGSEA. This CDR3 has 13 amino acids. The CDR3 loop is CSVGEGDNQPQHF. CDR3 in DNA: TGCAGCGTCGGGGAGGGGGACAATCAGCCCCAGCATTTT.

This chain connects TRBV19 to TRBJ1-1; possibly TRBD1 for D (6 bases). CDR1 and CDR2 (germline): LNHDA, SQIVND (reference sequence). The CDR3 has 16 amino acids. V was trimmed by 3 bases and J by 0 bases, leaving 14 bases between them. The CDR3 loop is CASSMRTALMNTEAFF. CDR3 coding DNA: TGTGCCAGTAGTATGAGGACAGCCCTCATGAACACTGAAGCTTTCTTT.

V and J are TRBV7-9 and TRBJ1-1; D remains unclear. The CDR3 length is 14 residues. V gave up 1 base and J gave up 3 bases, with 9 bases separating them. Germline loops: CDR1 SEHNR, CDR2 FQNEAQ (reference sequence). The CDR3 bases are TGTGCCAGCAGCTTAGGTGCGCTGTACACTGAAGCTTTCTTT. It specifies CASSLGALYTEAFF.

V and J are TRBV3-1 (or the pseudogene TRBV3-2) and TRBJ2-7, with D possibly TRBD1 on 6 matching bases. Germline assignment: CDR1 LGHDT and CDR2 YNNKEL (reference sequence). The CDR3 spans 13 residues. Trimming shortened V by 3 bases and J by 2 bases, and 8 bases separated the two germline ends. CDR3 sequence: CASSQGQTYEQYF. CDR3 bases: TGTGCCAGCAGCCAGGGACAAACCTACGAGCAGTACTTC.

The V gene is TRBV4-2, the J gene TRBJ1-2, with TRBD1 identical over 7 bases. The junction had 12 bases not matched to a gene; V was cut back by 0 bases and J by 11 bases. CDR1 and CDR2 from the germline V gene are LGHNA and YNFKEQ. This CDR3 is 15 amino acids long. In DNA, the CDR3 is TGTGCCAGCAGCCAAGACGGCAGGTCCGAACAGGGGTACACCTTC. It translates to CASSQDGRSEQGYTF.

The chain recombines TRBV14 with TRBJ1-4; D may be TRBD1 (5 bases). With 1 base removed from V and 4 bases from J, the gap between germline ends came to 13 bases. Germline V lookup: CDR1 SGHDN, CDR2 FVKESK. The CDR3 has 16 amino acids. Here the CDR3 reads CASSQGYGTDNEKLFF. The CDR3 DNA sequence: TGTGCCAGCAGCCAAGGTTACGGGACGGATAATGAAAAACTGTTTTTT. The full variable domain, with the rest looked up from reference TRBV14 and TRBJ1-4, is EAGVTQFPSHSVIEKGQTVTLRCDPISGHDNLYWYRRVMGKEIKFLLHFVKESKQDESGMPNNRFLAERTGGTYSTLKVQPAELEDSGVYFCASSQGYGTDNEKLFFGSGTQLSVL.

The chain joins TRBV19 to TRBJ1-4, with 7 positions matching TRBD1. Germline CDR1 and CDR2: LNHDA and SQIVND (reference sequence). With V trimmed by 4 bases and J by 0 bases, 5 bases remained unmatched. CDR3 length equals 16 residues. The CDR3 region is CASSKDRQSTNEKLFF. The DNA of the CDR3 is TGTGCCAGTAGTAAGGACAGGCAGTCAACTAATGAAAAACTGTTTTTT.

The genes are TRBV7-2 and TRBJ1-4; no reliable D call. V lost 2 bases and J 8 bases, leaving 9 bases between the germline ends. The germline gives CDR1 SGHTA, CDR2 FQGNSA. CDR3 length: 13 amino acids. The CDR3, as DNA: TGTGCCAGCAGCTTATCCGGGCGAGAAAAACTGTTTTTT. Its translation: CASSLSGREKLFF.

The chain combines TRBV2 with TRBJ1-5; unclear D gene. Per the germline V gene, CDR1 is SNHLY and CDR2 is FYNNEI. The CDR3 loop spans 13 amino acids. Between the trimmed V and J ends, which lost 6 bases and 3 bases, there was a span of 9 bases. The DNA for the CDR3 is TGTGCCAGCAGCGGCAGTCCCAATCAGCCCCAGCATTTT. Translation: CASSGSPNQPQHF. The full variable domain, completed using reference TRBV2 and TRBJ1-5, is EPEVTQTPSHQVTQMGQEVILRCVPISNHLYFYWYRQILGQKVEFLVSFYNNEISEKSEIFDDQFSVERPDGSNFTLKIRSTKLEDSAMYFCASSGSPNQPQHFGDGTRLSIL.

The genes are TRBV7-2 and TRBJ1-1, with a tentative D call TRBD1 (6 bases). Germline CDR1 SGHTA, CDR2 FQGNSA. The CDR3 is 15 amino acids. Deletions cut 3 bases from V and 4 bases from J, with 15 bases between. The CDR3 sequence is CASSFVRGAGTEAFF. The CDR3 DNA reads TGTGCCAGCAGCTTCGTCAGGGGCGCTGGCACTGAAGCTTTCTTT.

The V and J genes are TRBV20-1 and TRBJ1-2, with 10 bases identical to TRBD1. The CDR3 loop spans 11 amino acids. Germline lookup yields CDR1 DFQATT and CDR2 SNEGSKA (reference sequence). The J segment lost 8 bases and the V segment lost 5 bases, leaving 2 bases of the junction unmatched. The CDR3: CSADRGLGYTF. DNA of the CDR3: TGCAGTGCTGACAGGGGGCTCGGCTACACCTTC.

The V and J genes are TRBV3-1 (or the pseudogene TRBV3-2) and TRBJ2-3; D is uncertain. The CDR3 totals 16 residues. Germline CDR1 and CDR2: LGHDT and YNNKEL (reference sequence). V was clipped by 0 bases and J by 2 bases, with 12 bases between them. CDR3 nucleotides: TGTGCCAGCAGCCAAGAGGGCAGGCGCTTCACAGATACGCAGTATTTT. Its translation: CASSQEGRRFTDTQYF.